The 24 T cell receptor beta chains below all came from one sample that was sequenced in a study of blood T cell repertoires in COVID-19. Clones were sequenced by immunoSEQ multiplex PCR, and TCRdb holds only the in-frame ones, with some missing. The table shows about 57,000 clones, with approximately 90% occurring only once. The sequenced sample was peripheral blood. The receptor set was obtained from a woman of 80 years or more with COVID-19, enrolled during active disease.

This sequence joins TRBV18 and TRBJ2-7; D possibly corresponds to TRBD1 (5 bases). The CDR3 runs to 16 residues. V lost 0 bases and J lost 7, with 19 bases in between. Germline V gene lookup returns CDR1 KGHSH and CDR2 LQKENI. The CDR3 spells CASSPPNQLGQGEQYF. The CDR3 DNA follows: TGTGCCAGCTCACCACCAAATCAATTAGGGCAGGGTGAGCAGTACTTC.

CDR3 nucleotides: TGTGCCAGCAGCGAACAGGGAAGGGTCCCTGGAAACACCATATATTTT. This encodes CASSEQGRVPGNTIYF. The V call is TRBV2, the J call TRBJ1-3, with a tentative D call TRBD1 (6 bases). Germline values: CDR1 SNHLY, CDR2 FYNNEI. CDR3 length: 16 residues. The V end lost 6 bases, the J end lost 2 bases, and 17 bases lay between the germline ends.

The chain couples TRBV5-5 to TRBJ1-1, with D perhaps TRBD1 (6 bases). V lost 2 bases, J lost 6 bases, and 17 bases lay in between. This CDR3 contains 15 residues. The germline V gene encodes CDR1 SGHKS and CDR2 YYEKEE (reference sequence). CDR3 nucleotides: TGTGCCAGCAGCTTAACCCCGGACAGATTGTCTGAAGCTTTCTTT. The encoded protein is CASSLTPDRLSEAFF.

The chain recombines TRBV9 with TRBJ1-1; D might be TRBD1 (6 bases). V was pared by 2 bases and J by 4 bases, with 9 bases between. Germline-derived CDR1 and CDR2 are SGDLS and YYNGEE. The CDR3 is made up of 13 amino acids. CDR3: CASSVTRGTEAFF. The CDR3 bases are TGTGCCAGCAGCGTGACCAGGGGCACTGAAGCTTTCTTT.

This clone was picked up a small number of times. This sequence joins TRBV3-1 (or the pseudogene TRBV3-2) and TRBJ1-3, with TRBD1 matching over 9 bases. The CDR3 is 14 amino acids. Germline-derived CDR1 and CDR2 are LGHDT and YNNKEL (reference sequence). Unmatched junction bases numbered 2, after V lost 4 bases and J lost 4 bases. The CDR3 loop reads CASSRQGVGNTIYF. Here the CDR3 DNA reads TGTGCCAGCAGCCGACAGGGGGTAGGAAACACCATATATTTT.

The chain joins TRBV27 to TRBJ2-1; TRBD1 might be the D (5 bases). The CDR3 has 15 amino acids. The germline CDR1 and CDR2 sequences are MNHEY and SMNVEV (reference sequence). V dropped 6 bases and J dropped 7 bases, with 19 bases sitting between them. The CDR3 sequence: CASSPGPHTVNEQFF. The DNA for the CDR3 is TGTGCCAGCAGCCCAGGGCCGCATACGGTTAATGAGCAGTTCTTC.

In this sample, this clone turned up once. The rearrangement uses TRBV7-2 and TRBJ1-1; 9 bases map to TRBD1. The ends lost 6 bases at V and 5 bases at J; junction bases unmatched: 4. This CDR3 is 13 amino acids long. From germline, CDR1 is SGHTA and CDR2 FQGNSA. For the CDR3, the DNA is TGTGCCAGCAGTCGACAGGGGGGGACTGAAGCTTTCTTT. It specifies CASSRQGGTEAFF.

The J gene is TRBJ2-2, the V gene TRBV7-2; D possibly corresponds to TRBD2 (7 bases). V was clipped by 1 base and J by 3 bases, with 18 bases between them. Germline V gives CDR1 SGHTA, CDR2 FQGNSA. The CDR3 is 18 amino acids. The CDR3 region has the DNA TGTGCCAGCAGCTTAGTTGGGGGCGGGGGCCGGGACACCGGGGAGCTGTTTTTT. This gives the protein CASSLVGGGGRDTGELFF.

The V call is TRBV9, the J call TRBJ1-1, with TRBD1 identical over 7 bases. The CDR3 spans 15 residues. Germline V gives CDR1 SGDLS, CDR2 YYNGEE. The V and J ends lost 4 bases and 4 bases, in that order; junction bases with no gene match: 10. The CDR3 DNA reads as TGTGCCAGCAGCCCACTACAGGGGATGGGCACTGAAGCTTTCTTT. Translation: CASSPLQGMGTEAFF.

The chain employs TRBV27 and TRBJ1-2; no clear D. Trimming cost V 1 base and J 2 bases, with 5 bases left between them. This CDR3 spans 13 amino acids. The germline V gene has CDR1 MNHEY and CDR2 SMNVEV (reference sequence). CDR3 sequence: CASSLFRNYGYTF. CDR3 nucleotides: TGTGCCAGCAGTTTATTCAGGAACTATGGCTACACCTTC.

This chain connects TRBV2 to TRBJ2-2; perhaps TRBD2 as D (5 bases). V dropped 7 bases and J dropped 6 bases, with 12 bases sitting between them. CDR1 and CDR2 from the germline V gene are SNHLY and FYNNEI. The CDR3 is 13 residues long. The CDR3 bases are TGTGCCAGCACCCCCGCGAGGGCCGGGGAGCTGTTTTTT. Residues: CASTPARAGELFF.

The chain joins TRBV5-1 to TRBJ2-7; maybe TRBD2 (5 bases). Trimming took off 0 bases at V and 0 bases at J, with 10 bases between the two ends. The CDR3 extends over 15 amino acids. From germline, CDR1 is SGHRS and CDR2 YFSETQ. This CDR3 reads CASSLDGVLSYEQYF. CDR3 coding DNA: TGCGCCAGCAGCTTGGACGGGGTCCTCTCCTACGAGCAGTACTTC.

In this sample, this clone turned up a few times. The chain joins TRBV5-5 to TRBJ1-5; D gene uncertain. V was trimmed by 0 bases and J by 11 bases, leaving 15 bases between them. The CDR3 runs 14 residues. CDR1 and CDR2 (germline): SGHKS, YYEKEE (reference sequence). The chain's CDR3 is CASSLGGAVAAQHF. The CDR3 nucleotides are TGTGCCAGCAGCTTGGGTGGAGCGGTAGCGGCCCAGCATTTT.

The chain is built from TRBV28 and TRBJ1-5, with D unclear. The CDR3 covers 16 residues. The V gene's germline CDR1 is MDHEN and CDR2 SYDVKM. Trimming took 5 bases from V and 1 from J, leaving 15 bases between them. CDR3 protein: CASSPPGEFSNQPQHF. CDR3 coding DNA: TGTGCCAGCAGTCCCCCCGGGGAGTTCAGCAATCAGCCCCAGCATTTT.

V usage is TRBV6-6 and J usage is TRBJ1-5, with D possibly TRBD1 on 6 matching bases. V gave up 7 bases and J gave up 9 bases, with 16 bases separating them. Germline V lookup: CDR1 MNHNY, CDR2 SVGAGI (reference sequence). This CDR3 is 13 amino acids long. CDR3 nucleotides: TGTGCCAGCACCACGGGGGGCTCCAGGCCCCAGCATTTT. The encoded protein is CASTTGGSRPQHF.

CDR3 region: CASISSRNQPQHF. The CDR3 DNA reads as TGTGCCAGCATTTCGTCTCGCAATCAGCCCCAGCATTTT. The genes are TRBV28 and TRBJ1-5; D is unclear. Germline CDR1 is MDHEN and CDR2 is SYDVKM. This CDR3 has 13 amino acids. Trimming took off 7 bases at V and 2 bases at J, with 9 bases between the two ends.

This sequence joins TRBV3-1 (or the pseudogene TRBV3-2) and TRBJ2-7; TRBD1 is a possible D gene (6 bases). The ends were cut back, 3 bases at V and 0 bases at J, with 9 bases in the middle. Germline-derived CDR1 and CDR2 are LGHDT and YNNKEL (reference sequence). The CDR3 is made up of 14 amino acids. CDR3 in amino acids: CASSHQGGSYEQYF. The DNA of the CDR3 is TGTGCCAGCAGCCACCAAGGGGGCTCCTACGAGCAGTACTTC.

This clone was seen just once. The V gene is TRBV7-2, the J gene TRBJ1-2, with 7 positions matching TRBD1. The germline CDR1 and CDR2 sequences are SGHTA and FQGNSA. V dropped 5 bases and J dropped 4; count of bases not matched to a gene: 13. This CDR3 is 16 amino acids long. CDR3 sequence: CASSPGQAEFSYGYTF. The DNA of the CDR3 is TGTGCCAGCAGCCCTGGACAGGCGGAGTTCAGCTATGGCTACACCTTC.

In DNA, the CDR3 is TGTGCCAGCAGCTTGGAAGACAGGGAGAAGTTCTTC. Translated, it gives CASSLEDREKFF. The rearrangement links TRBV5-5 to TRBJ2-1; 7 bases map to TRBD1. V was clipped by 0 bases and J by 14 bases; unmatched bases: 5. Germline loops: CDR1 SGHKS, CDR2 YYEKEE (reference sequence). This CDR3 is built from 12 residues.

V usage is TRBV12-3 or TRBV12-4 and J usage is TRBJ2-1; no clear D. The CDR3 is 10 amino acids. V gave up 4 bases and J gave up 7 bases, with 2 bases separating them. This CDR3 is CASSSNEQFF. For the CDR3, the DNA is TGTGCCAGCAGTTCAAATGAGCAGTTCTTC.

The chain couples TRBV7-9 to TRBJ1-1; possibly TRBD1 for D (5 bases). The CDR3 is 14 residues long. Germline V CDR1 and CDR2: SEHNR, FQNEAQ (reference sequence). Trimming took 5 bases from V and 2 from J, leaving 12 bases between them. CDR3 in amino acids: CASSRSGGNTEAFF. CDR3 in DNA: TGTGCCAGCAGCCGTTCGGGGGGTAACACTGAAGCTTTCTTT.

V and J are TRBV6-5 and TRBJ2-7, with D possibly being TRBD1 (6 bases). This CDR3 has 15 amino acids. The germline V and J ends were trimmed by 2 bases and 2 bases, with 13 bases remaining between them. The V gene's germline CDR1 is MNHEY and CDR2 SVGAGI. For the CDR3, the DNA is TGTGCCAGCAGTTACAGGGCAGGGGCCCCCTACGAGCAGTACTTC. Translation gives CASSYRAGAPYEQYF.

This clone appeared a single time. The rearrangement joins TRBV3-1 (or the pseudogene TRBV3-2) to TRBJ1-3; 8 bases align to TRBD1. V lost 6 bases, J lost 9 bases, and 10 bases stayed unmatched. CDR1 and CDR2 from the germline V gene are LGHDT and YNNKEL (reference sequence). The CDR3 has 14 residues. The DNA for the CDR3 is TGTGCCAGCAGTCCCGGACAGGGCCGAGGCACCATATATTTT. Encoded protein: CASSPGQGRGTIYF.

The rearrangement joins TRBV5-5 to TRBJ2-3, with 11 positions matching TRBD1. The V gene end was trimmed by 4 bases and the J gene end by 6 bases; junction bases not matched to a gene: 10. The CDR3 length is 16 residues. Germline V gene data show CDR1 as SGHKS and CDR2 as YYEKEE (reference sequence). The CDR3 sequence is CASSTGTGGALDTQYF. CDR3 DNA sequence: TGTGCCAGCAGCACCGGGACAGGGGGAGCTTTGGATACGCAGTATTTT.